This entry concerns a single T cell receptor (beta chain). TCRdb re-derived calls from the 5' RACE reads in MiXCR, one entry per CDR3 protein. The data contain more than 200,000 distinct CDR3 sequences, approximately 16% of them seen just once; the ten biggest clones take up 3.5%. This sample is part of a study of T-cell memory formation after mild COVID-19. The sequence derives from a man between 18 and 35 years old who had mild COVID-19 (a few samples of this study predate the infection). Cell type and time point are not known. Input material: PBMCs or a T cell subset sorted from them (not recorded which).

The CDR3 loop reads CASSASLRLAGKETQYF. The CDR3 bases are TGCGCCAGCAGCGCCTCCCTCAGACTAGCGGGGAAAGAGACCCAGTACTTC. V gene TRBV5-1 combines with J gene TRBJ2-5; TRBD2 matches 11 bases. CDR1 and CDR2 from the germline V gene are SGHRS and YFSETQ. With V trimmed by 4 bases and J by 3 bases, 11 bases remained unmatched. The CDR3 covers 17 residues.